This TCR beta chain was retrieved from a study of CD8+CD57+ T cells in acquired aplastic anemia. Study-level information: Across the sorted CD4+ and CD8+ cells, DNA amounts averaged approximately 3 ug. Study results and limitations: Patients shared approximately 30 CD8+ CDR3 sequences with controls.

Only patients with CD8+CD57+ cell expansion on flow cytometry were chosen for sequencing. Among the patients, all had severe acquired aplastic anemia. The CDR3 runs to 13 residues. With V trimmed by 5 bases and J by 8 bases, 8 bases remained unmatched. Germline-derived CDR1 and CDR2 are SEHNR and FQNEAQ (reference sequence). Investigators profiled TCR beta VDJ and CDR3 from genomic DNA template. TCRdb recomputed calls from the reads with MiXCR, one row per CDR3 protein. The table has fewer than 200,000 distinct CDR3 sequences, 45% to 55% seen once. As for this clonotype: The antigen is not known.

The genes are TRBV7-9 and TRBJ1-2; 7 bases agree with TRBD1. This sequence originates from a human donor with aplastic anemia. Specimen: sorted CD4+, CD8+, or CD8+CD57+ T cells (not recorded which) from PBMCs. CDR3 amino acids: CASSAGTGVGYTF. CDR3 DNA sequence: TGTGCCAGCAGCGCAGGAACAGGGGTCGGCTACACCTTC. Supplemented by reference TRBV7-9 and TRBJ1-2, the full variable domain reads DTGVSQNPRHKITKRGQNVTFRCDPISEHNRLYWYRQTLGQGPEFLTYFQNEAQLEKSRLLSDRFSAERPKGSFSTLEIQRTEQGDSAMYLCASSAGTGVGYTFGSGTRLTVV.